A single sample gave rise to the 14 T cell receptor beta chains below, sequenced in a study of T cells in Graves' hyperthyroidism and ophthalmopathy. The TCR beta CDR3 regions underwent amplification using RNA transcripts as the source. During a first-round RT-PCR of the TCR CDR3, the HTBI primer set was used. TCRdb used MiXCR to reprocess the multiplex PCR reads, holding one entry per CDR3 protein. The sample shows more than 500,000 distinct CDR3 sequences, around 15% of them seen only once. Sequences were obtained from blood. These receptor sequences come from a woman aged 25 to 39 with Graves' hyperthyroidism.

This rearrangement joins TRBV2 to TRBJ2-2, with D possibly being TRBD2 (5 bases). CDR3 length: 17 residues. Germline-derived CDR1 and CDR2 are SNHLY and FYNNEI. V was pared by 0 bases and J by 2 bases, with 13 bases between. For the CDR3, the DNA is TGTGCCAGCAGTGAAGCGCTTATCGGGATAAACACCGGGGAGCTGTTTTTT. This encodes CASSEALIGINTGELFF. Full variable domain (missing parts from reference TRBV2 and TRBJ2-2): EPEVTQTPSHQVTQMGQEVILRCVPISNHLYFYWYRQILGQKVEFLVSFYNNEISEKSEIFDDQFSVERPDGSNFTLKIRSTKLEDSAMYFCASSEALIGINTGELFFGEGSRLTVL.

This clonotype was detected ten times or more. V gene TRBV6-2 or TRBV6-3 combines with J gene TRBJ2-7; 9 nucleotides align to TRBD2. J gave up 6 bases and V 2 bases, and 8 bases lay outside the gene matches. The CDR3 length is 15 residues. Germline assignment: CDR1 MNHEY and CDR2 SVGEGT. DNA of the CDR3: TGTGCCAGCAGTTACGGAACGGGACTAGCCGTCGAGCAGTACTTC. Protein: CASSYGTGLAVEQYF.

The chain combines TRBV6-1 with TRBJ2-1; D gene unclear. Trimming left V 1 base short and J 6 bases short, with 16 bases between. Germline assignment: CDR1 MNHNS and CDR2 SASEGT. The CDR3 loop spans 16 amino acids. CDR3 DNA: TGTGCCAGCAGTGAAGTCAGCTGGAGAATCGTCAATGAGCAGTTCTTC. Protein sequence: CASSEVSWRIVNEQFF.

This clonotype occurred many times. The rearrangement uses TRBV7-2 and TRBJ2-3, with TRBD1 identical over 11 bases. The CDR3 extends over 16 amino acids. With 4 bases clipped from V and 6 bases from J, the junction kept 9 bases outside the gene matches. CDR1 and CDR2 from the germline V gene are SGHTA and FQGNSA. CDR3 in amino acids: CASSSSRTGGRDTQYF. Written as DNA, the CDR3 is TGTGCCAGCAGCTCGAGTCGGACAGGGGGCAGGGATACGCAGTATTTT.

This clonotype was seen repeatedly, ten times or more. This chain links TRBV28 with TRBJ2-7; perhaps TRBD1 as D (7 bases). V was shortened by 5 bases and J by 5 bases, with 16 bases between the two germline ends. Germline V CDR1 and CDR2: MDHEN, SYDVKM. CDR3 length: 14 residues. The CDR3, as DNA: TGTGCCAGCAGTGAGGAAGGGGGCGGGGACGAGCAGTACTTC. This encodes CASSEEGGGDEQYF.

The chain employs TRBV20-1 and TRBJ1-1; 8 nucleotides line up with TRBD1. In germline, CDR1 is DFQATT, CDR2 SNEGSKA (reference sequence). Trimming took 5 bases from V and 1 from J; bases not matched to a gene: 6. CDR3 length: 14 residues. In nucleotides, the CDR3 is TGCAGTGCTTGGACAGGGACAGCGAACACTGAAGCTTTCTTT. As protein: CSAWTGTANTEAFF.

This clonotype has at least ten counts. The chain employs TRBV30 and TRBJ1-1; D not resolved. Per the germline V gene, CDR1 is GTSNPN and CDR2 is SVGIG (reference sequence). This CDR3 has 13 amino acids. Trimming pared 4 bases from V and 2 bases from J, leaving 11 bases between. CDR3 DNA: TGTGCCTGGATAGGGTTAACTAACACTGAAGCTTTCTTT. Amino acids: CAWIGLTNTEAFF.

A few counts support this clonotype. This chain connects TRBV20-1 to TRBJ2-7; no clear D gene. The CDR3 consists of 14 residues. Per germline, CDR1 DFQATT and CDR2 SNEGSKA (reference sequence). V lost 0 bases and J lost 3, with 12 bases in between. The CDR3 DNA sequence: TGCAGTGCTAGAGATCCCATAGAGTACTACGAGCAGTACTTC. Translation gives CSARDPIEYYEQYF.

The table lists this clonotype with many counts. V gene TRBV6-2 or TRBV6-3 combines with J gene TRBJ2-7; 8 bases map to TRBD1. Per the germline V gene, CDR1 is MNHEY and CDR2 is SVGEGT. The CDR3 is made up of 14 amino acids. J lost 3 bases, V lost 9 bases, and 10 bases had no gene match. The chain's CDR3 is CASIKPGQDYEQYF. The CDR3 nucleotides are TGTGCCAGTATAAAACCGGGACAGGACTACGAGCAGTACTTC.

The table lists this clonotype with a few counts. The chain is built from TRBV5-1 and TRBJ2-6; TRBD1 matches at 7 bases. The CDR3 is made up of 16 amino acids. Germline assignment: CDR1 SGHRS and CDR2 YFSETQ. The junction had 3 bases not matched to a gene; V was cut back by 3 bases and J by 0 bases. The CDR3 bases are TGCGCCAGCAGCTCGGGACAGAGCTCTGGGGCCAACGTCCTGACTTTC. The encoded protein is CASSSGQSSGANVLTF.

This clonotype was seen a handful of times. This chain uses TRBV18 with TRBJ1-5, with 9 bases aligning to TRBD1. The V gene end was trimmed by 5 bases and the J gene end by 6 bases; junction bases not matched to a gene: 5. The germline CDR1 and CDR2 sequences are KGHSH and LQKENI. The CDR3 is 14 amino acids. CDR3 sequence reads: CASSETGGTQPQHF. In DNA form, the CDR3 reads TGTGCCAGCTCAGAGACAGGGGGAACTCAGCCCCAGCATTTT.

This clonotype was seen many times. This chain connects TRBV7-3 to TRBJ2-3; D unclear. V lost 3 bases and J lost 3, with 10 bases in between. The CDR3 length is 14 residues. Germline values: CDR1 SGHTA, CDR2 FQGTGA. This CDR3 is CASSFAPGTDTQYF. CDR3 nucleotide sequence: TGTGCCAGCAGCTTCGCCCCCGGGACAGATACGCAGTATTTT.

This clonotype was detected many times. The chain recombines TRBV2 with TRBJ1-1; perhaps TRBD1 as D (5 bases). The CDR3 extends over 13 amino acids. V shed 11 bases and J shed 0 bases, with 13 bases lying between them. Germline-derived CDR1 and CDR2 are SNHLY and FYNNEI. CDR3 sequence (DNA): TGTGCCGGCCGGACATCGATGAACACTGAAGCTTTCTTT. Translated, it gives CAGRTSMNTEAFF.

A note on this clonotype: A single base separates this from a much larger clone, so it may be a read error. As the CDR3 is not closed by the conserved phenylalanine or tryptophan, this likely results from a read error. The CDR3 DNA is TGCAGCGTTGAATTGGGGACTAGCGGGAGTCTTTCCTACGAGCAGTACCTC. It is translated as CSVELGTSGSLSYEQYL. This rearrangement joins TRBV29-1 to TRBJ2-7; 14 bases fit TRBD2. The ends lost 2 bases at V and 1 base at J; junction bases unmatched: 7. The CDR3 covers 17 residues. The germline gives CDR1 SQVTM, CDR2 ANQGSEA.